This T cell receptor (beta chain) was documented in a study of cytomegalovirus exposure and HLA in healthy donors. Study information: Within an early data release were 85 million or so unique TCRs drawn from HLA-typed donors. Of some 410 genotyped donors, roughly 81% grouped in the Caucasian-associated ancestry cluster. Study-wide points: Later genetic work tied a missense DCLRE1C variant to beta-chain V and J trimming.

With respect to this clone: Its cognate antigen is unknown.

V gave up 3 bases and J gave up 0 bases, with 9 bases separating them. Germline-derived CDR1 and CDR2 are MNHNS and SASEGT. The CDR3 is made up of 15 amino acids. The study ran its PCR with 60 Vbeta and 13 Jbeta primers. Data came from immunoSEQ multiplex PCR; TCRdb stores just in-frame clones and leaves some out. This table has around 190,000 clones, 83% appearing once. The rearrangement uses TRBV6-1 and TRBJ2-4; D gene uncertain. Sequencing used PBMCs. The TCR was taken from a man aged 35-49 years in good health and CMV-seropositive. The CDR3 region has the DNA TGTGCCAGCAGTGAGATAGTCCTAGCCAAAAACATTCAGTACTTC. Translation: CASSEIVLAKNIQYF.